This T cell receptor beta chain was recovered during a study of blood T cells in healthy people across ages. V was shortened by 2 bases and J by 0 bases, with 12 bases between the two germline ends. This CDR3 is 16 amino acids long. The V gene's germline CDR1 is SGHRS and CDR2 YFSETQ. Then a second PCR, running about 6 to 12 cycles, was carried out with a sample-barcoded 5' primer and a J-beta primer mix. A 12-random-nucleotide template-switch adaptor tagged each cDNA molecule. Sequencing recovered at least 3 million CDR3-containing paired-end reads from each sample. In TCRdb, the 5' RACE reads were re-called with MiXCR into one record per CDR3 protein. The sample carries roughly 930,000 distinct CDR3 sequences, roughly 48% recorded once. Overall study findings and caveats: Long-lived donors carried more naive CD4+ cells and greater diversity than aged donors.

Points on this clonotype: Its antigen is unknown.

This chain uses TRBV5-1 with TRBJ1-3; D uncertain. The receptor was isolated from a man aged 30 to 45 in good health. The sample comprised blood. As DNA, the CDR3 is TGCGCCAGCAGCTTCGTACCCGGCGCCTCTGGAAACACCATATATTTT. It codes for CASSFVPGASGNTIYF.